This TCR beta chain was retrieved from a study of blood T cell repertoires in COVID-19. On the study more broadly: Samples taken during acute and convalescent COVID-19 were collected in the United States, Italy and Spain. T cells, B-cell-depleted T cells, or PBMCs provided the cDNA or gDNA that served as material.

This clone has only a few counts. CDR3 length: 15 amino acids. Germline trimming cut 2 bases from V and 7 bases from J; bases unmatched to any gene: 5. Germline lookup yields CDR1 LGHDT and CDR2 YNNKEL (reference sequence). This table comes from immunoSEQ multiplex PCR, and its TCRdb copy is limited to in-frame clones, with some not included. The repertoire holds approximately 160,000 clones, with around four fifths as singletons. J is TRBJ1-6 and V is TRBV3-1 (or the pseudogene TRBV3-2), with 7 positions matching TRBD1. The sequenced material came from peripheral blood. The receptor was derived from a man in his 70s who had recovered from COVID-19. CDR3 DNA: TGTGCCAGCAGCCAACCGGGACAGTCAAATTCACCCCTCCACTTT. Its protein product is CASSQPGQSNSPLHF.